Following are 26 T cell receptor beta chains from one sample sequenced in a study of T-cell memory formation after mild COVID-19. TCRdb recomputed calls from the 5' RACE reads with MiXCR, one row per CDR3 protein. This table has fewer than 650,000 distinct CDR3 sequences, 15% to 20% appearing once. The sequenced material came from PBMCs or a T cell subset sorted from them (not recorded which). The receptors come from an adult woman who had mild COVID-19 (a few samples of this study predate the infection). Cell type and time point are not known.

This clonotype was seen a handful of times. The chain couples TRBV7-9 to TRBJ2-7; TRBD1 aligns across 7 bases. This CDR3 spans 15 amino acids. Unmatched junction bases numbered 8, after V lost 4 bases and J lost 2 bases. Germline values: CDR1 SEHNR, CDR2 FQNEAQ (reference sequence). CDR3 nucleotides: TGTGCCAGCAGCTACAGTTGGGACAGAGCCTACGAGCAGTACTTC. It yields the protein CASSYSWDRAYEQYF.

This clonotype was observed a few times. CDR3 loop: CSARLAGGNQETQYF. The CDR3 DNA reads as TGCAGTGCTAGACTAGCGGGGGGTAACCAAGAGACCCAGTACTTC. The chain couples TRBV20-1 to TRBJ2-5; 11 bases map to TRBD2. CDR1 is DFQATT, CDR2 SNEGSKA, per germline (reference sequence). The length of the CDR3 is 15 residues. Germline trimming cut 2 bases from V and 0 bases from J; bases unmatched to any gene: 2.

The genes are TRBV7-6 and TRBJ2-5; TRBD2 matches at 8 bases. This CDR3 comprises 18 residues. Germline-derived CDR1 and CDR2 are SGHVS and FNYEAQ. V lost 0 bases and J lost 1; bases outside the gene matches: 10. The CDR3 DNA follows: TGTGCCAGCAGCTTAGCAAAACGGGCGGGGGGACCCCAAGAGACCCAGTACTTC. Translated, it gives CASSLAKRAGGPQETQYF.

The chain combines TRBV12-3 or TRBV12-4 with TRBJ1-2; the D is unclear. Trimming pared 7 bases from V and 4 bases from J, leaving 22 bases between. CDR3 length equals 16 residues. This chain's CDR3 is CASTSSVGRPIYGYTF. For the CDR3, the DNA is TGTGCCAGCACCTCCTCCGTCGGGCGCCCAATCTATGGCTACACCTTC.

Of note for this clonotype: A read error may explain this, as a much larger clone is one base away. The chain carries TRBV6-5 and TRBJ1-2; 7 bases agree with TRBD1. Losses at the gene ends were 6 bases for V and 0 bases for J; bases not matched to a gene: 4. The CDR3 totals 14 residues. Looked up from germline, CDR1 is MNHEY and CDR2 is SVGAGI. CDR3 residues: CASSSGTANYGYTF. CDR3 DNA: TGTGCCAGCAGCTCCGGGACAGCTAACTATGGCTACACCTTC.

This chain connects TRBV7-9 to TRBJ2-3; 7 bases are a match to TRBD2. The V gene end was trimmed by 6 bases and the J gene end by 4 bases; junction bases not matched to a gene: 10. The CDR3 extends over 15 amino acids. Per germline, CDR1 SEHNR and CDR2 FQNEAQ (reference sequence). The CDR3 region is CASRPGPGRSDTQYF. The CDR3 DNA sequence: TGTGCCAGCAGACCAGGGCCCGGGAGGTCAGATACGCAGTATTTT.

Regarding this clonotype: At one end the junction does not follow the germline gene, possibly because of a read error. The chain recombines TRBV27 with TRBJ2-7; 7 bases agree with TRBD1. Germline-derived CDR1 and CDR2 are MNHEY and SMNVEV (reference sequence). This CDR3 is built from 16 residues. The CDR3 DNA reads TGTGCCAGCAGTTTATCCGAGACAGGGCTCTCCAACGAGCAGTACTTC. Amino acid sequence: CASSLSETGLSNEQYF.

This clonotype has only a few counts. The CDR3 sequence: CASSYSSSRSGGSPLHF. Written as DNA, the CDR3 is TGTGCCAGCAGTTACTCGAGTTCGCGTTCGGGAGGATCACCCCTCCACTTT. The gene calls are TRBV6-6 and TRBJ1-6; no definite D call. The germline V gene encodes CDR1 MNHNY and CDR2 SVGAGI (reference sequence). Trimming removed 0 bases from V and 10 bases from J, with 19 bases in between. There are 17 residues in the CDR3.

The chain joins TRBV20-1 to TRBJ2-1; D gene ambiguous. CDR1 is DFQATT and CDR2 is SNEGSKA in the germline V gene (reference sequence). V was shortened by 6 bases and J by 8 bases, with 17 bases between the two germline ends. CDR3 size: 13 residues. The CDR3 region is CSASPGRYDEQFF. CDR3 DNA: TGCAGTGCGAGCCCTGGACGATACGATGAGCAGTTCTTC.

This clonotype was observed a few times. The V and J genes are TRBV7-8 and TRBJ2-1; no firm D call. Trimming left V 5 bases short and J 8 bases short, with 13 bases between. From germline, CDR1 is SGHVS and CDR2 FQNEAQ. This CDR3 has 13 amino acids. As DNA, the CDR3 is TGTGCCAGCAGCCAGACCCCGGGCCATGAGCAGTTCTTC. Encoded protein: CASSQTPGHEQFF. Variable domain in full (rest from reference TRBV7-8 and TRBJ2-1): GAGVSQSPRYKVAKRGQDVALRCDPISGHVSLFWYQQALGQGPEFLTYFQNEAQLDKSGLPSDRFFAERPEGSVSTLKIQRTQQEDSAVYLCASSQTPGHEQFFGPGTRLTVL.

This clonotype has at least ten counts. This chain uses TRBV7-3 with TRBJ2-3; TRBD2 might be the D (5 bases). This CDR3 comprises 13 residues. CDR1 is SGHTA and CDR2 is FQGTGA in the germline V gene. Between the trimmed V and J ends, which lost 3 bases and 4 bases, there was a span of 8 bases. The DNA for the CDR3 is TGTGCCAGCAGCTTCGGACTGGCAGATACGCAGTATTTT. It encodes CASSFGLADTQYF.

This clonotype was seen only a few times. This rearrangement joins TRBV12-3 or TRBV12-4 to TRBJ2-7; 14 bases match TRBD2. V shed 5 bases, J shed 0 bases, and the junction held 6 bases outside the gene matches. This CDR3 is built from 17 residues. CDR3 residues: CASSAGLAGVSSYEQYF. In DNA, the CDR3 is TGTGCCAGCAGTGCGGGACTAGCGGGGGTGTCCTCCTACGAGCAGTACTTC.

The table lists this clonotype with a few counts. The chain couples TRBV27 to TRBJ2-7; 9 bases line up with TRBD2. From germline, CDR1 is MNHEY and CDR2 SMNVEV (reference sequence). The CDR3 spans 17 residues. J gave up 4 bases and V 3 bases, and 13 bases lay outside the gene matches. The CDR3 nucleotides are TGTGCCAGCAGTTTTGGGGCCTTAGTAGCGGGGGTTTACGAGCAGTACTTC. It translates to CASSFGALVAGVYEQYF.

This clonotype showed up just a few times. The CDR3 is CASSTEGTYTEAFF. DNA for the CDR3: TGTGCCAGCAGTACCGAGGGGACTTACACTGAAGCTTTCTTT. The chain has TRBV12-3 or TRBV12-4 and TRBJ1-1; tentatively, D is TRBD1 (5 bases). Trimming left V 5 bases short and J 3 bases short, with 13 bases between. The CDR3 is 14 amino acids.

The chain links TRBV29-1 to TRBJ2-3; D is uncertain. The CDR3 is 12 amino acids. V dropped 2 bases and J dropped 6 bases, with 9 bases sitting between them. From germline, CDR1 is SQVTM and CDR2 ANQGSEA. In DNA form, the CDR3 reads TGCAGCGTTGAAAGAGCAACCGATACGCAGTATTTT. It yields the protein CSVERATDTQYF.

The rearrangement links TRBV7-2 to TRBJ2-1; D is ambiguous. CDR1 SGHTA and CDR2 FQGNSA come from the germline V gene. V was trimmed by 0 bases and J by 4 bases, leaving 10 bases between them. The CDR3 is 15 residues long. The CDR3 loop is CASSLAPGRYNEQFF. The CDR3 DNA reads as TGTGCCAGCAGCTTAGCTCCCGGCAGGTACAATGAGCAGTTCTTC. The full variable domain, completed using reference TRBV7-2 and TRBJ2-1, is GAGVSQSPSNKVTEKGKDVELRCDPISGHTALYWYRQSLGQGLEFLIYFQGNSAPDKSGLPSDRFSAERTGGSVSTLTIQRTQQEDSAVYLCASSLAPGRYNEQFFGPGTRLTVL.

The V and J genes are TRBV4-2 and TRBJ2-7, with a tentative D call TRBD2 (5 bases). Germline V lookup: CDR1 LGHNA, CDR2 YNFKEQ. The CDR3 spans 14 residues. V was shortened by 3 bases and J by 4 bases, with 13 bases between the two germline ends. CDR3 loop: CASSHPGSRYEQYF. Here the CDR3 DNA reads TGTGCCAGCAGCCATCCGGGATCCCGTTACGAGCAGTACTTC.

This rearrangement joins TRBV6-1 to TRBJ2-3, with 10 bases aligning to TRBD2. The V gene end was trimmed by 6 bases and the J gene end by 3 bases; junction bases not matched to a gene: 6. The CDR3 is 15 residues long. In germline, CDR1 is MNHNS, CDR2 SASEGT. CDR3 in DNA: TGTGCCAGCAGACTAGCGGGGCTGGCAACAGATACGCAGTATTTT. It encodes CASRLAGLATDTQYF.

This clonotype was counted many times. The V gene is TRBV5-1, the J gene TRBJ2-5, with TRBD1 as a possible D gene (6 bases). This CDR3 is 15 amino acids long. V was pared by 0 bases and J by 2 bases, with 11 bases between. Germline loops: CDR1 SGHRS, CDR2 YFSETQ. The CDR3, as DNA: TGCGCCAGCAGCTTGGGGACAGCTCAACAAGAGACCCAGTACTTC. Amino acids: CASSLGTAQQETQYF.

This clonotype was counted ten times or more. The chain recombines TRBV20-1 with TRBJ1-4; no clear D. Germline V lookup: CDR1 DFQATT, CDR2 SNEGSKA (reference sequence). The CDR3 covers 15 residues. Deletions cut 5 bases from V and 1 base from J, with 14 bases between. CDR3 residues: CSAFPPGLTNEKLFF. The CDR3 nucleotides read TGCAGTGCTTTTCCCCCGGGGTTAACTAATGAAAAACTGTTTTTT.

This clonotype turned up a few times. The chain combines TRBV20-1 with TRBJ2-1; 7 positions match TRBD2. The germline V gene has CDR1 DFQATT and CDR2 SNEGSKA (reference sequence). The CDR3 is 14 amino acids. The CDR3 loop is CSVITGTSEGEQFF. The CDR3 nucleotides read TGCAGCGTAATTACGGGAACTAGCGAAGGCGAGCAGTTCTTC.

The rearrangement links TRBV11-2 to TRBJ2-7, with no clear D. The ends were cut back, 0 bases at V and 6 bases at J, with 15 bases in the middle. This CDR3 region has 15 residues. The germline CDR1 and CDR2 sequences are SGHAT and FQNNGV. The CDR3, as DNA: TGTGCCAGCAGCTTAGATGGCAGCAAGGGTGGCGAGCAGTACTTC. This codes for CASSLDGSKGGEQYF.

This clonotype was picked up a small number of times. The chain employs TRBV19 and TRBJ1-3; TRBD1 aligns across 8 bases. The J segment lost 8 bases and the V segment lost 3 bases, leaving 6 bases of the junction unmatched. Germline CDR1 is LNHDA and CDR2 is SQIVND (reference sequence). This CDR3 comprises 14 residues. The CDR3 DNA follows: TGTGCCAGTAGTATCCAGGGGGCAGGAGACACCATATATTTT. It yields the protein CASSIQGAGDTIYF.

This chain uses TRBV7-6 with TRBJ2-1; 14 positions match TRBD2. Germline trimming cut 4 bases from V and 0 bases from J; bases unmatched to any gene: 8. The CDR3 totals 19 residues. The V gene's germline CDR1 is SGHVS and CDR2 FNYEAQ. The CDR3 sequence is CASSSRTSGRTSSYNEQFF. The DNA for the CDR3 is TGTGCCAGCAGCTCACGGACTAGCGGGAGGACTAGCTCCTACAATGAGCAGTTCTTC.

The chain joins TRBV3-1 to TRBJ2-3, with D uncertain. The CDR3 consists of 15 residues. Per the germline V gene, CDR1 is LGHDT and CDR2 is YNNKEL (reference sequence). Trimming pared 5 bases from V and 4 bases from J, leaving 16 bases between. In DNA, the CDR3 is TGTGCCAGCAGCTCCCCTGGGCGTGACCCAGATACGCAGTATTTT. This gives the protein CASSSPGRDPDTQYF.

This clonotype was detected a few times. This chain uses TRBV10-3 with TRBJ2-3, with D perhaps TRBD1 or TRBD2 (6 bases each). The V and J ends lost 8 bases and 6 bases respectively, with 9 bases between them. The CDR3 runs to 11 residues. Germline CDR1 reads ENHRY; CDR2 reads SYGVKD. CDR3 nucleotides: TGTGCCATCGGGGGGCCGGATACGCAGTATTTT. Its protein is CAIGGPDTQYF.